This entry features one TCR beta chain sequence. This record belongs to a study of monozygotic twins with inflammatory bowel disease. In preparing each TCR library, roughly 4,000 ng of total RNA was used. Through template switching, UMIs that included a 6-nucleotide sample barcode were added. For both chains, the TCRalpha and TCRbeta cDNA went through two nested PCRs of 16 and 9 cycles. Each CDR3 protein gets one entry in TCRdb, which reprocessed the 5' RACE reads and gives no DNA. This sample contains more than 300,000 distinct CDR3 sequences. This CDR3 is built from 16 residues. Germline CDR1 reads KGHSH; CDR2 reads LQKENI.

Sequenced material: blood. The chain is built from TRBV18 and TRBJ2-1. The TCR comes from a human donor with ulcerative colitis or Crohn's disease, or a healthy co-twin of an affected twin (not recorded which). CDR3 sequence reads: CASSPTLQYSYNEQFF.